These 19 T cell receptor beta chains came from one sample sequenced in a study of T cell responses to AZD1222 COVID-19 vaccine. Libraries were prepared by immunoSEQ multiplex PCR; TCRdb keeps only in-frame clonotypes and omits some of them. This sample has some 150,000 clones, with about 89% found just once. The sequenced sample was peripheral blood, obtained on day 0 of MenACWY control vaccination. These receptors were collected from an adult in good health.

This chain uses TRBV2 with TRBJ2-1; TRBD1 aligns across 9 bases. Trimming cost V 3 bases and J 8 bases; bases outside gene matches: 8. The CDR3 extends over 15 amino acids. Germline lookup yields CDR1 SNHLY and CDR2 FYNNEI. The chain's CDR3 is CASSDIGDRAYEQFF. As DNA, the CDR3 is TGTGCCAGCAGTGACATAGGGGACAGGGCATATGAGCAGTTCTTC.

V is TRBV18 and J is TRBJ2-1, with D uncertain. V lost 3 bases and J 4 bases, leaving 4 bases between the germline ends. CDR1 and CDR2 from the germline V gene are KGHSH and LQKENI. CDR3 length: 12 residues. The CDR3 sequence is CASSPGYNEQFF. For the CDR3, the DNA is TGTGCCAGCTCACCGGGTTACAATGAGCAGTTCTTC. The full variable domain, in which reference TRBV18 and TRBJ2-1 provide the parts outside the CDR3, is NAGVMQNPRHLVRRRGQEARLRCSPMKGHSHVYWYRQLPEEGLKFMVYLQKENIIDESGMPKERFSAEFPKEGPSILRIQQVVRGDSAAYFCASSPGYNEQFFGPGTRLTVL.

The J gene is TRBJ1-1, the V gene TRBV20-1; D not certain. The V end lost 3 bases, the J end lost 5 bases, and 19 bases lay between the germline ends. The CDR3 is made up of 15 amino acids. Germline CDR1 DFQATT, CDR2 SNEGSKA (reference sequence). In DNA form, the CDR3 reads TGCAGTGCTAGTGCTCTAGTCCCGTCAAGTACTGAAGCTTTCTTT. Encoded protein: CSASALVPSSTEAFF.

This chain joins TRBV7-3 and TRBJ2-1; TRBD1 matches at 9 bases. The trim removed 3 bases at V and 7 bases at J, leaving 4 bases unmatched. The germline V gene encodes CDR1 SGHTA and CDR2 FQGTGA. This CDR3 is built from 14 residues. CDR3 sequence reads: CASSLGTGLNEQFF. The CDR3 region has the DNA TGTGCCAGCAGCTTGGGGACAGGGTTGAATGAGCAGTTCTTC.

The chain combines TRBV5-1 with TRBJ1-2; tentatively, D is TRBD1 (6 bases). The ends were cut back, 0 bases at V and 3 bases at J, with 12 bases in the middle. Germline V gene lookup returns CDR1 SGHRS and CDR2 YFSETQ. The length of the CDR3 is 15 residues. The CDR3 spells CASSLVQGQDYGYTF. For the CDR3, the DNA is TGCGCCAGCAGCTTGGTACAGGGCCAGGACTATGGCTACACCTTC.

A remark on this clone: At the DNA level, this CDR3 is encoded by other sequences in the same sample as well. V is TRBV5-1 and J is TRBJ2-5, with a tentative D call TRBD2 (6 bases). The CDR3 has 14 amino acids. Germline lookup yields CDR1 SGHRS and CDR2 YFSETQ. V lost 4 bases to trimming and J lost 2 bases, with 12 bases between them. The DNA for the CDR3 is TGCGCCAGCAGCCTGGGGGGTATTCAAGAGACCCAGTACTTC. Its translation is CASSLGGIQETQYF.

The rearrangement joins TRBV7-9 to TRBJ1-4; possible D gene TRBD1, 5 bases. V was cut by 0 bases and J by 5 bases, with 7 bases left in between. The germline CDR1 and CDR2 sequences are SEHNR and FQNEAQ (reference sequence). The CDR3 is made up of 14 amino acids. The CDR3 loop reads CASSLAGANEKLFF. The CDR3 nucleotides are TGTGCCAGCAGCTTAGCTGGGGCAAATGAAAAACTGTTTTTT.

The rearrangement links TRBV5-1 to TRBJ1-1; 8 bases map to TRBD1. J was trimmed by 7 bases and V by 2 bases; bases with no gene match: 4. CDR1 is SGHRS and CDR2 is YFSETQ in the germline V gene. CDR3 size: 13 residues. This CDR3 is CASSFRGRDEAFF. CDR3 nucleotide sequence: TGCGCCAGCAGCTTCAGGGGGCGGGATGAAGCTTTCTTT.

The rearrangement links TRBV5-1 to TRBJ2-7, with unresolved D. CDR3 size: 13 residues. V gave up 1 base and J gave up 0 bases, with 5 bases separating them. Germline CDR1 is SGHRS and CDR2 is YFSETQ. The CDR3 region is CASSLSSSYEQYF. Written as DNA, the CDR3 is TGCGCCAGCAGCTTGTCTAGCTCCTACGAGCAGTACTTC.

The CDR3 DNA reads as TGTGCCAGCAGCGGACCCGGGGACGAAGAAGGCTACACCTTC. Amino acid sequence: CASSGPGDEEGYTF. The chain carries TRBV9 and TRBJ1-2, with D perhaps TRBD1 (5 bases). Germline CDR1 is SGDLS and CDR2 is YYNGEE. V lost 3 bases to trimming and J lost 8 bases, with 17 bases between them. The CDR3 is 14 amino acids.

V is TRBV10-3 and J is TRBJ2-3; 9 bases map to TRBD1. The ends lost 6 bases at V and 2 bases at J; junction bases unmatched: 15. Germline values: CDR1 ENHRY, CDR2 SYGVKD. There are 18 residues in the CDR3. The CDR3 region is CAIRLGGQGPQYTDTQYF. Here the CDR3 DNA reads TGTGCCATCAGACTGGGGGGACAGGGACCGCAATACACAGATACGCAGTATTTT.

The V and J genes are TRBV6-5 and TRBJ1-1; the match to TRBD1 covers 10 bases. The V segment lost 0 bases and the J segment 7 bases; nucleotides outside the gene matches: 5. The CDR3 totals 15 residues. CDR1 and CDR2 (germline): MNHEY, SVGAGI. The CDR3 DNA reads TGTGCCAGCAGTTACTCAGACAGGGGGCCCTATGAAGCTTTCTTT. Translated, it gives CASSYSDRGPYEAFF.

The chain carries TRBV4-2 and TRBJ1-1, with D possibly TRBD1 on 5 matching bases. The V gene lost 0 bases and the J gene lost 1 base, with 9 bases spanning the gap. The CDR3 has 15 amino acids. Germline-derived CDR1 and CDR2 are LGHNA and YNFKEQ. The DNA of the CDR3 is TGTGCCAGCAGCCAAGAGTTGAGGGGGAACACTGAAGCTTTCTTT. It translates to CASSQELRGNTEAFF.

The gene calls are TRBV6-1 and TRBJ1-5; D call uncertain. V dropped 0 bases and J dropped 1 base, with 7 bases sitting between them. The germline gives CDR1 MNHNS, CDR2 SASEGT. The CDR3 runs 15 residues. The CDR3 loop is CASSEAAPSNQPQHF. The CDR3 DNA reads as TGTGCCAGCAGTGAAGCGGCCCCGAGCAATCAGCCCCAGCATTTT.

The CDR3 reads CASSPSGLGVDEQYF. CDR3 nucleotides: TGTGCCAGCAGCCCAAGTGGACTAGGCGTCGACGAGCAGTACTTC. V and J are TRBV5-4 and TRBJ2-7; 7 nucleotides line up with TRBD2. Trimming removed 4 bases from V and 5 bases from J; junction bases left unmatched: 12. The CDR3 is 15 residues long. Per the germline V gene, CDR1 is SGHNT and CDR2 is YYREEE (reference sequence).

The CDR3 is CASSPPRGNEQFF. The CDR3 region has the DNA TGTGCCAGCTCACCACCCAGGGGGAATGAGCAGTTCTTC. The rearrangement joins TRBV18 to TRBJ2-1; 7 nucleotides agree with TRBD1. Germline V CDR1 and CDR2: KGHSH, LQKENI. The CDR3 is 13 amino acids. J lost 7 bases, V lost 0 bases, and 0 bases had no gene match.

This sequence joins TRBV27 and TRBJ2-7; TRBD2 matches 8 bases. CDR1 MNHEY and CDR2 SMNVEV come from the germline V gene (reference sequence). This CDR3 is built from 16 residues. Trimming removed 0 bases from V and 2 bases from J; junction bases left unmatched: 6. The CDR3 nucleotides are TGTGCCAGCAGTTTATCCGCTAGCGGGTACACCTACGAGCAGTACTTC. As protein: CASSLSASGYTYEQYF.

V usage is TRBV7-3 and J usage is TRBJ1-1; D may be TRBD1 (5 bases). This CDR3 comprises 13 residues. Trimming took off 5 bases at V and 4 bases at J, with 11 bases between the two ends. Germline assignment: CDR1 SGHTA and CDR2 FQGTGA. DNA for the CDR3: TGTGCCAGCAGCACACAGGAGGGCACTGAAGCTTTCTTT. The encoded protein is CASSTQEGTEAFF.

The chain joins TRBV1 to TRBJ2-4; TRBD2 reflects the table's D call only, with no check against the DNA. TRBV1 is marked as a pseudogene. The CDR3 has 19 amino acids. The CDR3 protein is CTSSQGTSGGGLAKNIQYF. The DNA for the CDR3 is TGCACCAGCAGCCAGGGGACTAGCGGGGGAGGACTAGCCAAAAACATTCAGTACTTC.